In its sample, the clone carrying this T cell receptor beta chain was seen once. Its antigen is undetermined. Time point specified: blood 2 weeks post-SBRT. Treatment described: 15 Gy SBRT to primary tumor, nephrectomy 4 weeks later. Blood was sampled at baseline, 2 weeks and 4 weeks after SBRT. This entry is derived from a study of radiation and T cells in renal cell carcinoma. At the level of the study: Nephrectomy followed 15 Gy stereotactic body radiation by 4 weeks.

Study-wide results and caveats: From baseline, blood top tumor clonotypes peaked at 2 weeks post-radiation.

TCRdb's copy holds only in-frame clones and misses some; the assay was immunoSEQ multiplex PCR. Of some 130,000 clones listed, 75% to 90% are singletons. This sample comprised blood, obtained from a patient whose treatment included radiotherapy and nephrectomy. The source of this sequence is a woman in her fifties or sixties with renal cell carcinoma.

CDR3 protein: CASSPSRQGAHRNYGYTF. The CDR3 nucleotides are TGTGCCAGCTCACCATCTCGACAGGGGGCACATCGCAACTATGGCTACACCTTC. The chain recombines TRBV18 with TRBJ1-2; 10 nucleotides align to TRBD1. This CDR3 contains 18 residues. CDR1 KGHSH and CDR2 LQKENI come from the germline V gene. Unmatched junction bases numbered 11, after V lost 2 bases and J lost 2 bases.